A selection of T cell receptor beta chains follows, all from one sample in a study of blood T cell repertoires in COVID-19. Clones were sequenced by immunoSEQ multiplex PCR, and TCRdb holds only the in-frame ones, with some missing. The data show more than 45,000 clones, roughly 87% seen once. The specimen sequenced was peripheral blood. These receptors originate from an elderly woman with COVID-19, enrolled during active disease. The CDR3 runs from the conserved cysteine through the conserved F or W. A D gene is named only where the DNA matches it firmly. Size values are once, few and many counts, or a class for expanded clones, and some rows have none.

cdr3_aa cdr3_nt v_call d_call j_call clone_size
CASSQDTGQNQPQHF TGTGCCAGCAGCCAAGATACAGGGCAGAATCAGCCCCAGCATTTT TRBV3-1/TRBV3-2 - TRBJ1-5 -
CASRVEFGYGYTF TGCGCCAGCAGGGTAGAGTTCGGCTATGGCTACACCTTC TRBV5-1 - TRBJ1-2 -
CASSSQSTGVGNQPQHF TGTGCCAGCAGCTCCCAAAGCACAGGGGTGGGCAATCAGCCCCAGCATTTT TRBV7-9 TRBD1 TRBJ1-5 -
CASSSPGQGNGELFF TGTGCCAGTAGTAGTCCGGGACAGGGGAACGGGGAGCTGTTTTTT TRBV19 TRBD1 TRBJ2-2 once
CAWSVVSGSLPRPQHF TGTGCCTGGAGTGTAGTCTCAGGATCCCTCCCGAGGCCCCAGCATTTT TRBV30 - TRBJ1-5 -
CASSEGGIRKTQYF TGTGCCAGCAGTGAAGGAGGCATCCGGAAGACCCAGTACTTC TRBV2 - TRBJ2-5 -
CASSQGPSGGAFEQFF TGTGCCAGCAGCCAAGGACCTAGCGGGGGGGCGTTTGAGCAGTTCTTC TRBV3-1/TRBV3-2 TRBD2 TRBJ2-1 -
CASSESQRQGVIF TGCGCCAGCAGTGAGTCGCAAAGACAGGGGGTAATCTTC TRBV10-1 TRBD1 TRBJ1-2 -
CAWSTGGYNEQFF TGTGCCTGGAGTACAGGGGGTTACAATGAGCAGTTCTTC TRBV30 TRBD1 TRBJ2-1 -
CASSPTSFGGYTF TGTGCCAGCAGCCCGACAAGCTTCGGAGGCTACACCTTC TRBV7-9 - TRBJ1-2 few
CASSSKGGSEQYF TGTGCCAGCAGCTCGAAGGGGGGGAGTGAGCAGTACTTC TRBV14 - TRBJ2-7 -
CASSLDGTGVNTGELFF TGTGCCAGCAGCTTAGACGGTACAGGGGTGAACACCGGGGAGCTGTTTTTT TRBV7-6 TRBD1 TRBJ2-2 -
CASSKVRGFYNSPLHF TGTGCCAGCAGCAAAGTCAGGGGGTTCTATAATTCACCCCTCCACTTT TRBV21-1 - TRBJ1-6 -
CASSLVGTGEQETQYF TGTGCCAGCAGCTTAGTTGGGACAGGGGAACAAGAGACCCAGTACTTC TRBV7-9 TRBD1 TRBJ2-5 -
CASSSGREGWNTEAFF TGCGCCAGCAGCAGTGGGAGAGAGGGTTGGAACACTGAAGCTTTCTTT TRBV5-1 - TRBJ1-1 -
CASSTQGKGITEAFF TGTGCCAGCAGCACACAGGGAAAAGGGATCACTGAAGCTTTCTTT TRBV5-4 - TRBJ1-1 few
CASPTFGGRRSNYGYTF TGTGCCAGCCCTACCTTCGGGGGGCGGCGGTCTAACTATGGCTACACCTTC TRBV21-1 - TRBJ1-2 -
CASSQGNSYNSPLHF TGTGCCAGCAGCCAAGGTAACTCCTATAATTCACCCCTCCACTTT TRBV3-1/TRBV3-2 - TRBJ1-6 -
CASSYPGWNEQFF TGTGCCAGCAGTTATCCAGGTTGGAATGAGCAGTTCTTC TRBV6-5 - TRBJ2-1 -
CASSLEAGSYEQYF TGCGCCAGCAGCTTGGAGGCAGGGTCCTACGAGCAGTACTTC TRBV5-1 - TRBJ2-7 -
CASSPERVSNTGELFF TGTGCCAGCTCACCGGAGCGAGTCTCGAACACCGGGGAGCTGTTTTTT TRBV18 - TRBJ2-2 -
CASSDPTGTGYGYTF TGTGCCAGCAGTGACCCTACCGGGACAGGGTATGGCTACACCTTC TRBV25-1 TRBD1 TRBJ1-2 once
CASSPGLAGSYEQYF TGTGCCAGCAGCCCGGGACTAGCGGGATCCTACGAGCAGTACTTC TRBV3-1/TRBV3-2 TRBD2 TRBJ2-7 -
CATSSQGTGGEKLFF TGTGCCACCAGCAGTCAAGGGACAGGTGGAGAAAAACTGTTTTTT TRBV15 TRBD1 TRBJ1-4 -
CASSSTSRRGEQYF TGTGCCAGCAGTTCGACTAGCCGACGGGGCGAGCAGTACTTC TRBV27 TRBD2 TRBJ2-7 -
CSVDKNDRGLSYGYTF TGCAGCGTTGACAAAAATGACAGGGGACTATCCTATGGCTACACCTTC TRBV29-1 TRBD1 TRBJ1-2 -
CASSLPGQHYNEQFF TGTGCCAGCAGCCTACCGGGACAGCATTACAATGAGCAGTTCTTC TRBV5-4 TRBD1 TRBJ2-1 -
CASSLGTGASQPQHF TGCGCCAGCAGCTTGGGGACAGGGGCGAGTCAGCCCCAGCATTTT TRBV5-1 TRBD1 TRBJ1-5 -
CASSLAGAHTDTQYF TGCGCCAGCAGCCTAGCGGGGGCCCACACAGATACGCAGTATTTT TRBV5-1 TRBD2 TRBJ2-3 -
CASRGQGTDTQYF TGTGCCAGTAGGGGACAGGGCACAGATACGCAGTATTTT TRBV19 TRBD1 TRBJ2-3 -
CASSLTGTLNSPLHF TGTGCCAGCAGCCTAACAGGGACCCTGAATTCACCCCTCCACTTT TRBV9 - TRBJ1-6 -
CASSATGAVGAQHF TGTGCCAGCAGTGCAACAGGGGCAGTCGGAGCCCAGCATTTT TRBV6-2/TRBV6-3 TRBD1 TRBJ1-5 -
CASKVEGLAGNEQFF TGTGCCAGCAAGGTAGAGGGACTAGCGGGCAATGAGCAGTTCTTC TRBV2 TRBD2 TRBJ2-1 -
CASGLSGTGEKLFF TGTGCTAGTGGTTTGTCCGGGACAGGTGAAAAACTGTTTTTT TRBV12-5 TRBD1 TRBJ1-4 -
CATRTTSGNTIYF TGTGCCACCAGGACTACCTCTGGAAACACCATATATTTT TRBV3-1/TRBV3-2 - TRBJ1-3 -
CASSLARGPNEQFF TGTGCCAGCAGCTTAGCTAGGGGCCCCAATGAGCAGTTCTTC TRBV7-6 - TRBJ2-1 once
CASSPTGDSPATNEKLFF TGCGCCAGCAGCCCCACTGGGGACAGCCCAGCAACTAATGAAAAACTGTTTTTT TRBV4-1 TRBD1 TRBJ1-4 -
CASSQGFPGQGAHLRGYTF TGTGCCAGCAGCCAAGGTTTTCCGGGACAGGGGGCGCACCTTCGTGGCTACACCTTC TRBV14 TRBD1 TRBJ1-2 few
CASSHSYEQYF TGTGCCAGCAGCCACAGCTACGAGCAGTACTTC TRBV3-1/TRBV3-2 - TRBJ2-7 -
CASSMGSGGNIYEQYF TGTGCCAGCTCAATGGGTAGCGGGGGGAATATCTACGAGCAGTACTTC TRBV18 TRBD2 TRBJ2-7 once
CASSTRPQGATDTQYF TGTGCCAGCAGCACACGACCACAGGGGGCCACAGATACGCAGTATTTT TRBV9 TRBD1 TRBJ2-3 -
CASSAGLARPYEQYF TGTGCCAGTAGTGCCGGACTAGCGCGGCCATACGAGCAGTACTTC TRBV19 TRBD2 TRBJ2-7 -
CASSLPGTRIDTQYF TGTGCCAGCAGCTTGCCCGGGACTAGGATAGATACGCAGTATTTT TRBV7-8 TRBD2 TRBJ2-3 -
CASTRDSGNEQYF TGTGCCAGCACCCGGGACAGCGGCAACGAGCAGTACTTC TRBV7-9 TRBD1 TRBJ2-7 once
CASSDGGTATNYGYTF TGTGCCAGCAGTGATGGTGGGACAGCAACTAACTATGGCTACACCTTC TRBV6-1 TRBD1 TRBJ1-2 -
CASSSLWGGVNLQETQYF TGTGCCAGCAGCTCCCTTTGGGGGGGGGTAAACCTCCAAGAGACCCAGTACTTC TRBV5-4 TRBD2 TRBJ2-5 -
CASSLGDSEKETQYF TGCGCCAGCAGCTTGGGGGACAGTGAAAAAGAGACCCAGTACTTC TRBV5-1 TRBD1 TRBJ2-5 once
CASSALRTDTQYF TGTGCCAGCAGCGCCCTCCGGACAGATACGCAGTATTTT TRBV6-2/TRBV6-3 - TRBJ2-3 once
CASKDSEEQFF TGCGCCAGCAAGGACAGTGAAGAGCAGTTCTTC TRBV23-1 - TRBJ2-1 -
CASSQNRAQGYGYTF TGTGCCAGCAGCCAAAACAGGGCCCAGGGCTATGGCTACACCTTC TRBV3-1/TRBV3-2 - TRBJ1-2 -
CASTHGGPSSYEQYF TGTGCCAGCACACACGGCGGGCCCAGCTCCTACGAGCAGTACTTC TRBV7-9 - TRBJ2-7 -
CASTRGTSGGPPLSTDTQYF TGTGCCAGCACCAGGGGGACTAGCGGGGGGCCCCCCCTTAGCACAGATACGCAGTATTTT TRBV9 TRBD2 TRBJ2-3 -
CSAEMIAGGNNEQFF TGCAGCGCTGAGATGATAGCGGGGGGGAACAATGAGCAGTTCTTC TRBV29-1 TRBD2 TRBJ2-1 -
CASSLVRTGPTDTQYF TGCGCCAGCAGCTTGGTTCGGACAGGGCCTACAGATACGCAGTATTTT TRBV5-1 TRBD1 TRBJ2-3 -